What follows is one T cell receptor (beta chain) and its context. The antigen is unknown. Trimming removed 0 bases at V and 7 bases at J, with 10 bases between. CDR1 and CDR2 (germline): MGHDK, SYGVNS. The CDR3 is made up of 15 amino acids. The source of the sample is a study of Tregs in tolerant kidney transplant recipients. The table came from immunoSEQ multiplex PCR; TCRdb's copy has only in-frame clones and leaves some out. The profile covers 35,000 to 55,000 clones, with around 90% appearing a single time and about 0.7% taken by the ten largest. General study points: Validation in larger populations is needed because few patients were studied.

Thawed PBMCs were rested overnight at 37°C with roughly 200 IU/ml IL-2 before regulatory T cell sorting. The TCR originated in a human donor in good health. The chain is built from TRBV25-1 and TRBJ1-6; D remains unclear. The sample taken for sequencing was Tregs from blood. The CDR3 DNA sequence: TGTGCCAGCAGTGAATACGGGAGTAGGAATTCACCCCTCCACTTT. Amino acids: CASSEYGSRNSPLHF.